This TCR beta chain was sequenced for a study of blood T cell repertoires in COVID-19. Study-level information: The samples span acute and convalescent COVID-19 from the United States, Italy and Spain. Sources were T cells, B-cell-depleted T cells, or PBMCs; the material itself was cDNA or gDNA.

The CDR3 loop spans 14 amino acids. From germline, CDR1 is MNHEY and CDR2 SVGAGI. V lost 0 bases to trimming and J lost 6 bases, with 9 bases between them. As originally analysed: From reference gene primer amplification, estimates of nucleated cell counts were derived. Sequencing used immunoSEQ multiplex PCR; TCRdb keeps in-frame clones, though not all of them. V and J calls and clone size are as listed in that table; D and trimming were resolved from the DNA. In the table there are about 250,000 clones, approximately 86% of which are singletons. The origin of this receptor is a man aged 80 or over with acute or convalescent COVID-19. The rearrangement links TRBV6-5 to TRBJ1-3; D not resolved. Material for sequencing was peripheral blood. The CDR3 region has the DNA TGTGCCAGCAGTTACTCGCCGGGTTTAAACACCATATATTTT. As protein: CASSYSPGLNTIYF.